Given below is one T cell receptor beta chain in context. The source of the sample is a study of blood T cell repertoires in COVID-19. Study-level background: Samples came from the United States, Italy and Spain, spanning acute and convalescent COVID-19. PBMCs, B-cell-depleted T cells, or T cells provided the cDNA or gDNA that made up the material.

Trimming removed 0 bases from V and 4 bases from J, with 7 bases in between. From germline, CDR1 is MGHRA and CDR2 YSYEKL. This CDR3 contains 14 residues. As processed by the authors: Estimation of nucleated cell counts relied on the amplification of reference gene primers. Produced via immunoSEQ multiplex PCR; TCRdb's table is partial and in-frame only. V, J and clone size are those of that table, while D and trimming were read from the DNA. The sample holds over 400,000 clones, about 89% seen once. This sequence originates from a woman between 45 and 65 years old with COVID-19, enrolled during active disease. Material for sequencing was peripheral blood. V gene TRBV4-1 combines with J gene TRBJ2-1; maybe TRBD2 (5 bases). CDR3 region: CASSQDRLYNEQFF. CDR3 bases: TGCGCCAGCAGCCAAGACAGACTATACAATGAGCAGTTCTTC.